This TCR beta chain derives from a study of shared T cell receptors in the human thymus (dated by TCRdb to the early 2020s). A note on the overall study: The study examined how self-reactive, shared T-cell receptor alpha chains are generated in the human thymus.

Library construction relied on the immunoSEQ multiplex PCR assay. Imported from immuneACCESS, the table was reduced by TCRdb to in-frame sequences with V and J called. These copies leave out some clones; in studies compared against another copy, an unresolved V gene accounts for under half, and the cause of the remainder is not known. The sample table lists hundreds of thousands of clones, 75% to 90% of them with a count of one. The top ten constitute more than 0.01% of the sample. V was cut back by 5 bases and J by 5 bases, leaving a gap of 13 bases between them. Per the germline V gene (reference sequence), SEHNR is the CDR1 and FQNEAQ is the CDR2. Counted from cysteine to phenylalanine, this CDR3 has 14 amino acids. Left in the record is the CDR3 DNA by itself, 42 bases read in frame from the first base. Turning to this clone: Its antigen is currently not known. Base qualities are missing; no much larger clone stands one base away.

These same data were also listed under a study on human thymus T cells. That second publication adds: Immunologically healthy infants undergoing open corrective cardiac surgery for congenital heart defects in Finland were used as donors. Thymus tissue was obtained as surgical resects removed during corrective cardiac surgery. Biased V and J gene segment usage appeared to be present in both thymic and peripheral blood repertoires. The related research found that thymic TCR repertoires overlapped highly between unrelated individuals. TCR alpha and beta repertoires from seven to nine infant thymus samples and four related peripheral blood samples were characterized in the study. Donor ages ranging from about 7 to 250 days were recorded, and a handful of male and two female infants were included in the cohort. Thymocytes were freed from the tissue by mechanical means and kept at -70 degrees C as pellets of roughly 9-34 million cells. A QIAsymphony instrument was used to extract genomic DNA from frozen cell pellets. The immunoSEQ multiplex PCR assay was used to amplify the TCRB and TCRAD loci from a standardized quantity of quality-controlled genomic DNA. The amplicons covered the V(D)J region and were long enough to include the CDR3 and to identify the V and J genes. The amplicons were sequenced on an Illumina platform via the commercial immunoSEQ service. Primer bias and sequencing errors were corrected using previously described methods, and TCRAD and TCRB definitions followed the IMGT database. Analysis of the repertoires was done with immunoSEQ Analyzer 3.0 and VDJTools and included basic statistics, V/J segment usage, diversity estimates, rarefaction and pairwise overlap. To estimate diversity, the Chao1, ChaoE, Efron-Thisted, Shannon and inverse Simpson indices were applied, and diversity was also estimated on datasets down-sampled to the smallest sample. Repertoire overlap was determined by strict matching of CDR3 nucleotide sequence, V gene and J gene, and Jaccard-based multidimensional scaling clustering was applied. On average, thymus samples gave 750,000 to 1,000,000 unique TCRB clonotypes, whereas blood samples gave about 84,000.

Sequencing used thymocytes. The sequence derives from a girl under two years old with a congenital heart defect. Donor details come from another sample of the same person, matched by shared clones. The receptor chain draws on TRBV7-9 and TRBJ1-5; the D gene remains uncertain. The encoded CDR3 is CASSPAPVDQPQHF. The sequenced DNA: TGTGCCAGCAGCCCCGCCCCGGTTGATCAGCCCCAGCATTTT.